The clone carrying this T cell receptor (beta chain) was seen just once. Its target is unknown. TCRdb independently ran MiXCR on the reads; one entry per CDR3 protein. The sample carries approximately 200,000 distinct CDR3 sequences, over 20% recorded once. This record belongs to a study of T cell repertoires in cytomegalovirus infection. Whole-study results and caveats: Dominating the ex vivo response were TCR beta clonotypes that were CMV-specific and HLA-C-restricted.

The CDR3 loop spans 17 amino acids. The V end was cut by 2 bases, the J end by 4 bases, with 17 bases between. Germline-derived CDR1 and CDR2 are SGHDN and FVKESK. The chain is built from TRBV14 and TRBJ2-2, with a possible D match to TRBD1 (6 bases). The sequenced material came from CD8+ T cells from PBMCs. The TCR was taken from a human donor in good health (CMV status not recorded). Some clones in this sample may be carry-over from other donors' samples. CDR3 sequence reads: CASSQTHDRSPTGELFF. CDR3 nucleotides: TGTGCCAGCAGCCAAACCCACGACAGGTCACCCACCGGGGAGCTGTTTTTT.